These T cell receptor beta chains were read from a single sample in a study of blood T cells in healthy people across ages. TCRdb re-called the 5' RACE reads with MiXCR, one entry per CDR3 protein. Of around 1,800,000 distinct CDR3 sequences in the sample, 35% to 50% are singletons; the top ten hold under 30%. The sequenced sample was blood. These receptors were taken from a human donor in good health. CDR3s include the opening cysteine and the closing phenylalanine or tryptophan. Each record gives: V gene, D gene, J gene, clone size, CDR3 DNA, CDR3 protein. A D gene is named only where the DNA matches it firmly. A row's size may be missing; if present it is once, few, many or a size class.

v_call: TRBV9
d_call: NA
j_call: TRBJ1-6
clone_size: NA
cdr3_nt: TGTGCCAGCAGTGTAGCCCCCAGCTCCTATAATTCACCCCTCCACTTT
cdr3_aa: CASSVAPSSYNSPLHF

v_call: TRBV2
d_call: NA
j_call: TRBJ2-7
clone_size: NA
cdr3_nt: TGTGCCAGCAGTGCGGCGGTCGAGCAGTACTTC
cdr3_aa: CASSAAVEQYF

v_call: TRBV27
d_call: NA
j_call: TRBJ1-1
clone_size: NA
cdr3_nt: TGTGCCAGCAGTCCCCTTGGCGCAGGCCTCGAGAACACTGAAGCTTTCTTT
cdr3_aa: CASSPLGAGLENTEAFF

v_call: TRBV20-1
d_call: NA
j_call: TRBJ1-1
clone_size: NA
cdr3_nt: TGCAGTGCTAGAGATCTGCGGAGGAACACTGAAGCTTTCTTT
cdr3_aa: CSARDLRRNTEAFF

v_call: TRBV20-1
d_call: NA
j_call: TRBJ1-6
clone_size: NA
cdr3_nt: TGCAGTGCCCGGGGGGATATAGGTTCACCCCTCCACTTT
cdr3_aa: CSARGDIGSPLHF

v_call: TRBV29-1
d_call: TRBD2
j_call: TRBJ2-2
clone_size: NA
cdr3_nt: TGCAGCGTGCTAGCGGGGGGTTACACCGGGGAGCTGTTTTTT
cdr3_aa: CSVLAGGYTGELFF

v_call: TRBV27
d_call: NA
j_call: TRBJ2-4
clone_size: NA
cdr3_nt: TGTGCCAGCAGTTTGGTACAGTACGGTGAGCAGTACTTC
cdr3_aa: CASSLVQYGEQYF

v_call: TRBV7-2
d_call: NA
j_call: TRBJ2-1
clone_size: NA
cdr3_nt: TGTGCCAGCAGCCCCCAAGAGGGGGAGGTAAATGAGCAGTTCTTC
cdr3_aa: CASSPQEGEVNEQFF

v_call: TRBV10-3
d_call: NA
j_call: TRBJ1-5
clone_size: NA
cdr3_nt: TGTGCCATCAGTGAGGTGGTAGGACAGCCCCAGCATTTT
cdr3_aa: CAISEVVGQPQHF

v_call: TRBV9
d_call: NA
j_call: TRBJ2-5
clone_size: few
cdr3_nt: TGTGCCTGCAGCGTGAGGGGGGCCCAAGAGACCCAGTACTTC
cdr3_aa: CACSVRGAQETQYF

v_call: TRBV7-3
d_call: NA
j_call: TRBJ2-3
clone_size: NA
cdr3_nt: TGTGCCAGCAGCTGGAGAGGGGAAACAGATACGCAGTATTTT
cdr3_aa: CASSWRGETDTQYF

v_call: TRBV7-2
d_call: NA
j_call: TRBJ1-6
clone_size: few
cdr3_nt: TGTGCCAGCAGCTTAATTCAGGGGAGCTATTCACCCCTCCACTTT
cdr3_aa: CASSLIQGSYSPLHF

v_call: TRBV10-3
d_call: TRBD1
j_call: TRBJ1-6
clone_size: NA
cdr3_nt: TGTGCCATCAGTGAGTGGCGCAGGGGGCTCGATAATTCACCCCTCCACTTT
cdr3_aa: CAISEWRRGLDNSPLHF

v_call: TRBV29-1
d_call: NA
j_call: TRBJ2-5
clone_size: NA
cdr3_nt: TGCAGCGTTTCTTTGATGGTTGGGACCCAGTACTTC
cdr3_aa: CSVSLMVGTQYF

v_call: TRBV15
d_call: NA
j_call: TRBJ2-7
clone_size: many
cdr3_nt: TGTGCCACCAGCGATCCCTCCGGCCAGCTCTACGAGCAGTACTTC
cdr3_aa: CATSDPSGQLYEQYF

v_call: TRBV28
d_call: NA
j_call: TRBJ1-6
clone_size: NA
cdr3_nt: TGTGCCAGCGGGACCTCGAGGTCACCCCTCCACTTT
cdr3_aa: CASGTSRSPLHF

v_call: TRBV7-2
d_call: TRBD1
j_call: TRBJ2-7
clone_size: NA
cdr3_nt: TGTGCCAGCAGCCAAGGAGGGACAGGGGTGCACGAGCAGTACTTC
cdr3_aa: CASSQGGTGVHEQYF

v_call: TRBV7-9
d_call: NA
j_call: TRBJ1-4
clone_size: few
cdr3_nt: TGTGCCAGCAGCACCGGAGGGGCCAAACTGTTTTTT
cdr3_aa: CASSTGGAKLFF

v_call: TRBV20-1
d_call: NA
j_call: TRBJ1-2
clone_size: NA
cdr3_nt: TGCAGTGCTAGGTCGGGGGACCCCTATGGCTACACCTTC
cdr3_aa: CSARSGDPYGYTF

v_call: TRBV29-1
d_call: NA
j_call: TRBJ2-4
clone_size: NA
cdr3_nt: TGCAGCGTTGGTCTCGGAGGACAGGCGGGATCGCAGTACTTC
cdr3_aa: CSVGLGGQAGSQYF

v_call: TRBV10-3
d_call: NA
j_call: TRBJ2-6
clone_size: NA
cdr3_nt: TGTGCCATCTCTGGCTCGGCTGGGGCCAACGTCCTGACTTTC
cdr3_aa: CAISGSAGANVLTF

v_call: TRBV29-1
d_call: NA
j_call: TRBJ1-1
clone_size: NA
cdr3_nt: TGCAGCGGCCAACAGGGATACAACACTGAAGCTTTCTTT
cdr3_aa: CSGQQGYNTEAFF

v_call: TRBV20-1
d_call: NA
j_call: TRBJ2-4
clone_size: NA
cdr3_nt: TGCAGTGTGTTTTCTACCACCTCCGGTGAGCAGTACTTC
cdr3_aa: CSVFSTTSGEQYF

v_call: TRBV6-2/TRBV6-3
d_call: NA
j_call: TRBJ2-3
clone_size: NA
cdr3_nt: TGTGCCAGCAGTTACTCGCTCAGTTACACAGATACGCAGTATTTT
cdr3_aa: CASSYSLSYTDTQYF

v_call: TRBV20-1
d_call: NA
j_call: TRBJ1-2
clone_size: NA
cdr3_nt: TGCAGTGCCGCCGGTAACGACTATGGCTACACCTTC
cdr3_aa: CSAAGNDYGYTF

v_call: TRBV27
d_call: TRBD1
j_call: TRBJ2-7
clone_size: NA
cdr3_nt: TGTGCCAGCAGCCCCCGGGACAGTTCTTCCTACGAGCAGTACTTC
cdr3_aa: CASSPRDSSSYEQYF

v_call: TRBV7-9
d_call: TRBD1
j_call: TRBJ2-5
clone_size: NA
cdr3_nt: TGTGCCAGCAGCCCGACCGGGACAGGCTTAGAGACCCAGTACTTC
cdr3_aa: CASSPTGTGLETQYF

v_call: TRBV5-6
d_call: TRBD1
j_call: TRBJ1-2
clone_size: NA
cdr3_nt: TGTGCCAGCAGCTTCACGACAGGGACCAACTATGGCTACACCTTC
cdr3_aa: CASSFTTGTNYGYTF

v_call: TRBV7-2
d_call: NA
j_call: TRBJ2-1
clone_size: NA
cdr3_nt: TGTGCCAGCAGCTCCGTGAGGGTCGGGGGGCCATACAATGAGCAGTTCTTC
cdr3_aa: CASSSVRVGGPYNEQFF

v_call: TRBV4-2
d_call: NA
j_call: TRBJ2-4
clone_size: NA
cdr3_nt: TGTGCCAGCAGCCCCACGAGCGCCTCCTACAATGAGCAGTACTTC
cdr3_aa: CASSPTSASYNEQYF

v_call: TRBV7-3
d_call: TRBD1
j_call: TRBJ1-2
clone_size: NA
cdr3_nt: TGTGCCAGCGCTCCTGCGGGACAGAACTATGGCTACACCTTC
cdr3_aa: CASAPAGQNYGYTF

v_call: TRBV7-2
d_call: NA
j_call: TRBJ1-2
clone_size: NA
cdr3_nt: TGTGCCAGCAGCTCAGCGGGAGGGGACCATGGCTACACCTTC
cdr3_aa: CASSSAGGDHGYTF